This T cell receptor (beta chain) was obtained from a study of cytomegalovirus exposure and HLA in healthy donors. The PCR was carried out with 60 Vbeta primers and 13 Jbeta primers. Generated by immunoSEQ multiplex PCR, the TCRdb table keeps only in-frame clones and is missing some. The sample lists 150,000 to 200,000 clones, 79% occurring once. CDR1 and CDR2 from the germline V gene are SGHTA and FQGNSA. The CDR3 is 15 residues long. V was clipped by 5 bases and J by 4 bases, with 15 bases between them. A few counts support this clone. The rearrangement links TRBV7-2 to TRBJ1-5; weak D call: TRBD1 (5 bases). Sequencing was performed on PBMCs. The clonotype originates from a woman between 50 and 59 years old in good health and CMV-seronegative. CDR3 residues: CASSLARGQNQPQHF. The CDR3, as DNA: TGTGCCAGCAGCCTGGCAAGGGGCCAGAATCAGCCCCAGCATTTT.